Listed here are 8 T cell receptor beta chains from one sample, sequenced in a study of graft-versus-host responses after intestinal transplantation. Their antigens remain unidentified. Some clones are missing from TCRdb's copy, which holds only in-frame ones; the method was immunoSEQ multiplex PCR. This sample carries over 85,000 clones, just over 90% of them seen once, and the ten largest clones take about 0.51%. The sequencing used unstimulated CD8+ T cells sorted from spleen or lymph node cells, collected before intestinal transplant. These receptors came from a human donor who received an intestinal transplant.

The chain employs TRBV27 and TRBJ2-3, with 7 bases identical to TRBD2. The CDR3 is 16 residues long. CDR1 is MNHEY, CDR2 SMNVEV, per germline (reference sequence). Unmatched junction bases numbered 10, after V lost 5 bases and J lost 2 bases. Written as DNA, the CDR3 is TGTGCCAGCAGTCCACGGGAGGTAGCGGTCACAGATACGCAGTATTTT. Encoded protein: CASSPREVAVTDTQYF.

In its sample, this clone was seen once. V is TRBV9 and J is TRBJ1-3; D unresolved. In germline, CDR1 is SGDLS, CDR2 YYNGEE. CDR3 length: 15 amino acids. V was trimmed by 6 bases and J by 0 bases, leaving 13 bases between them. The CDR3 DNA reads as TGTGCCAGCACTAGCTCGGCCGTCTCTGGAAACACCATATATTTT. Its protein is CASTSSAVSGNTIYF.

The chain links TRBV28 to TRBJ2-7; D gene unclear. Germline CDR1 reads MDHEN; CDR2 reads SYDVKM. This CDR3 region has 14 residues. V dropped 7 bases and J dropped 0 bases, with 13 bases sitting between them. CDR3 nucleotides: TGTGCCAGCATGTCAGGCACCCGCTCCTACGAGCAGTACTTC. It specifies CASMSGTRSYEQYF.

V gene TRBV5-6 combines with J gene TRBJ2-6; the match to TRBD1 covers 9 bases. CDR1 and CDR2 (germline): SGHDT, YYEEEE. There are 18 residues in the CDR3. J lost 2 bases, V lost 2 bases, and 8 bases had no gene match. As DNA, the CDR3 is TGTGCCAGCAGCTTCGGGGACAGGGATTTTACTGGGGCCAACGTCCTGACTTTC. Translation gives CASSFGDRDFTGANVLTF.

This chain connects TRBV6-5 to TRBJ2-3; possible D gene TRBD2, 5 bases. CDR3 size: 16 residues. The germline V and J ends were trimmed by 2 bases and 4 bases, with 16 bases remaining between them. Germline V lookup: CDR1 MNHEY, CDR2 SVGAGI. This CDR3 is CASSYLGVVGPDTQYF. CDR3 coding DNA: TGTGCCAGCAGTTACCTCGGGGTAGTTGGCCCAGATACGCAGTATTTT.

The rearrangement uses TRBV11-1 and TRBJ1-1; D remains ambiguous. This CDR3 comprises 14 residues. Between the trimmed V and J ends, which lost 1 base and 4 bases, there was a span of 10 bases. Germline V lookup: CDR1 SGHAT, CDR2 FQDESV (reference sequence). Written as DNA, the CDR3 is TGTGCCAGCAGCTTAGGACGGGATCGCACTGAAGCTTTCTTT. This codes for CASSLGRDRTEAFF.

This chain joins TRBV28 and TRBJ2-1, with TRBD2 matching over 8 bases. Germline V lookup: CDR1 MDHEN, CDR2 SYDVKM. Trimming removed 1 base from V and 3 bases from J; junction bases left unmatched: 8. CDR3 size: 17 residues. This CDR3 reads CASSLYGLAGGYNEQFF. DNA for the CDR3: TGTGCCAGCAGTTTATATGGCCTAGCGGGTGGCTACAATGAGCAGTTCTTC.

The chain uses TRBV11-2 and TRBJ1-1; no definite D call. CDR3 length equals 16 residues. Germline CDR1 reads SGHAT; CDR2 reads FQNNGV. Trimming stripped 0 bases from V and 1 base from J, with 12 bases between. The CDR3 DNA is TGTGCCAGCAGCTTAGATCCTACAGCGAGGAACACTGAAGCTTTCTTT. It is translated as CASSLDPTARNTEAFF.